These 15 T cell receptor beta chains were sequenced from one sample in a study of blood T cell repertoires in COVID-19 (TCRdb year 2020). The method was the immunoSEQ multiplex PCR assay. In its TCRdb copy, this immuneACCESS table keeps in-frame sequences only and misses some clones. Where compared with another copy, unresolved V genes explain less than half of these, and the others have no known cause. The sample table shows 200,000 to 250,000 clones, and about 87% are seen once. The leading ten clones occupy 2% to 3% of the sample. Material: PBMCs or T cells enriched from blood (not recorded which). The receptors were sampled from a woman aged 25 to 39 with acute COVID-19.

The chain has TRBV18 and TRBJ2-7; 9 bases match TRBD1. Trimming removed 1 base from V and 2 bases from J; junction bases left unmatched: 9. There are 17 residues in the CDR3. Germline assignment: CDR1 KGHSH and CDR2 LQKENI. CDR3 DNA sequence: TGTGCCAGCTCACCACTTGGGAGGGGACAGGGAACCTACGAGCAGTACTTC. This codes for CASSPLGRGQGTYEQYF.

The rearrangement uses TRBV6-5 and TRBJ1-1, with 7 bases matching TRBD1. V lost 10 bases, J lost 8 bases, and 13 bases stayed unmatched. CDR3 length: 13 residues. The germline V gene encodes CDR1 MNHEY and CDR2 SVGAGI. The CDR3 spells CATQGRGTSEAFF. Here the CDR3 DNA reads TGTGCCACCCAAGGCAGGGGGACTTCCGAAGCTTTCTTT.

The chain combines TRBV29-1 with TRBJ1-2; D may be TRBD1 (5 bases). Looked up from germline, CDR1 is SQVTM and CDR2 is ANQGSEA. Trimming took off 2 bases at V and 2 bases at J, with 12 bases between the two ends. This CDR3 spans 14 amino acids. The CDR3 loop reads CSVEPREGNYGYTF. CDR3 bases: TGCAGCGTTGAACCGCGGGAGGGGAACTATGGCTACACCTTC. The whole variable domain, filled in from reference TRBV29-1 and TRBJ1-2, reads SAVISQKPSRDICQRGTSLTIQCQVDSQVTMMFWYRQQPGQSLTLIATANQGSEATYESGFVIDKFPISRPNLTFSTLTVSNMSPEDSSIYLCSVEPREGNYGYTFGSGTRLTVV.

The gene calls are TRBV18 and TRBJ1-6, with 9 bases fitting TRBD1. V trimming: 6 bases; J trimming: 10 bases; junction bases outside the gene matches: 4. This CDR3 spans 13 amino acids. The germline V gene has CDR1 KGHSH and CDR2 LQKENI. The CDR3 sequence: CASSPGQGSPLHF. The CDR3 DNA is TGTGCCAGCTCTCCGGGACAGGGATCACCCCTCCACTTT.

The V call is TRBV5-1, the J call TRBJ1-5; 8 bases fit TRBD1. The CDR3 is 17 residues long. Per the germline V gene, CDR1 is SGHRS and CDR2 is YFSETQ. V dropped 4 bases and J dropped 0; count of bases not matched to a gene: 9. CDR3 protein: CASSPGQGVISNQPQHF. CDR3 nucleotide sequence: TGCGCCAGCAGCCCTGGACAGGGTGTAATTAGCAATCAGCCCCAGCATTTT.

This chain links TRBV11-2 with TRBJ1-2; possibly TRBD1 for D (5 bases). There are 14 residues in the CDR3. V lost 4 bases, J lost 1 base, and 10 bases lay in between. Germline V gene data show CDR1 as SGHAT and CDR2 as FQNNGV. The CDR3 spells CASSSRGNNYGYTF. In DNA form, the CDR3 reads TGTGCCAGCAGCTCGCGGGGGAATAACTATGGCTACACCTTC.

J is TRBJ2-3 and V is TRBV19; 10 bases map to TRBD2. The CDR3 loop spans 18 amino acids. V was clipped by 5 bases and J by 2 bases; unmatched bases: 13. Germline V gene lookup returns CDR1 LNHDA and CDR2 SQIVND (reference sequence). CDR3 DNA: TGTGCCAGTAGTTCGTCGGCGGCTAGCGGGGGACACACAGATACGCAGTATTTT. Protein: CASSSSAASGGHTDTQYF.

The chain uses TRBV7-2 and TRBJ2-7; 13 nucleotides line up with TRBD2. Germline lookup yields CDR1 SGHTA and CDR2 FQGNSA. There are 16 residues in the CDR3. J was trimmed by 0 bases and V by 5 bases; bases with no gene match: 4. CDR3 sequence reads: CASSPGLAGLSYEQYF. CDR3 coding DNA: TGTGCCAGCAGCCCGGGACTAGCGGGGCTCTCCTACGAGCAGTACTTC.

This CDR3 reads CASSTNRGNEQFF. DNA of the CDR3: TGTGCCAGTAGTACCAACAGGGGCAATGAGCAGTTCTTC. This chain links TRBV19 with TRBJ2-1, with 7 bases that match TRBD1. Germline V lookup: CDR1 LNHDA, CDR2 SQIVND (reference sequence). Trimming cost V 4 bases and J 6 bases; bases outside gene matches: 3. This CDR3 region has 13 residues.

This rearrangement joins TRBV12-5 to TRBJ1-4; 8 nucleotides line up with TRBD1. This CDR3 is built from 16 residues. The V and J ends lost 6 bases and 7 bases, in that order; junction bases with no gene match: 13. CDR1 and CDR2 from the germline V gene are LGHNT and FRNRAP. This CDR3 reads CASGDTGGSFSEKLFF. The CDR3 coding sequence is TGTGCTAGTGGAGACACAGGGGGGAGTTTCAGTGAAAAACTGTTTTTT.

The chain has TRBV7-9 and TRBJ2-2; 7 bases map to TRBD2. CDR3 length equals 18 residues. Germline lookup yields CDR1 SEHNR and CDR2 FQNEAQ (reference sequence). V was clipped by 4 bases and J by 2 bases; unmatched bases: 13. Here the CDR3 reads CASSSFFGGTKNTGELFF. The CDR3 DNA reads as TGTGCCAGCAGCTCCTTTTTCGGGGGGACTAAAAACACCGGGGAGCTGTTTTTT.

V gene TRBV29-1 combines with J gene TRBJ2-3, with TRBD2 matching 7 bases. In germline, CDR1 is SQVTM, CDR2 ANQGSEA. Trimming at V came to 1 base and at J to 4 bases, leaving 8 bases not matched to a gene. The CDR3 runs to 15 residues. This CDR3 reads CSVEVWGGKSDTQYF. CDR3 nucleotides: TGCAGCGTTGAAGTGTGGGGGGGGAAGTCAGATACGCAGTATTTT.

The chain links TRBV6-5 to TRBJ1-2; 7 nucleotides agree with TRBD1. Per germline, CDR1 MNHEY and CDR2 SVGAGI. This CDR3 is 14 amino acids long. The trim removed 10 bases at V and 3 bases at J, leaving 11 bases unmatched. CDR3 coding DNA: TGTGCCACCAGAGTAGGAGGGGGCGACTATGGCTACACCTTC. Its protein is CATRVGGGDYGYTF.

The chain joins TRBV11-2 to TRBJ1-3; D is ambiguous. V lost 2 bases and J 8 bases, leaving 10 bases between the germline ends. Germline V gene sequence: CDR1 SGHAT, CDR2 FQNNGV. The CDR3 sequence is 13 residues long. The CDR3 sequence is CASSLSGYHTIYF. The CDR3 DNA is TGTGCCAGCAGCTTATCGGGGTATCACACCATATATTTT. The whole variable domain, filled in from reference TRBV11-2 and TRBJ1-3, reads EAGVAQSPRYKIIEKRQSVAFWCNPISGHATLYWYQQILGQGPKLLIQFQNNGVVDDSQLPKDRFSAERLKGVDSTLKIQPAKLEDSAVYLCASSLSGYHTIYFGEGSWLTVV.

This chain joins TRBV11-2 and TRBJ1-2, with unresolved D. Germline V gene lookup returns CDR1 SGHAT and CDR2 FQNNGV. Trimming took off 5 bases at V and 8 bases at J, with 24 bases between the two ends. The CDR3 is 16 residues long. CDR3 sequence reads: CASSAYHLKDSGGYTF. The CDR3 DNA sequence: TGTGCCAGCAGCGCCTACCACCTCAAGGACTCGGGGGGCTACACCTTC.